What follows describes a single T cell receptor (beta chain). J was trimmed by 4 bases and V by 1 base; bases with no gene match: 5. CDR1 and CDR2 from the germline V gene are SEHNR and FQNEAQ (reference sequence). This CDR3 has 15 amino acids. This sample is part of a study of blood T cell repertoires in COVID-19. Turning to the study itself: The study drew acute and convalescent COVID-19 samples from the United States, Italy and Spain.

Profiling relied on immunoSEQ multiplex PCR, and the TCRdb table lists in-frame clones only, not all of them. The repertoire has 150,000 to 180,000 clones, roughly nine tenths of them found once; the top ten carry around 0.55%. Sequencing was carried out using peripheral blood. The sequence was obtained from a man aged 45-65 years with acute or convalescent COVID-19. The chain uses TRBV7-9 and TRBJ2-5; 8 bases align to TRBD2. CDR3: CASSLGFLAGETQYF. The CDR3 region has the DNA TGTGCCAGCAGCTTAGGATTTCTAGCGGGAGAGACCCAGTACTTC.